This is a list of T cell receptor beta chains from one sample in a study of shared T cell receptors in the human thymus. Method: immunoSEQ multiplex PCR; TCRdb's copy keeps in-frame clones and lacks some. The table lists approximately 760,000 clones, around 85% of them singletons. In addition, the sample was reused for a study of human thymus T cells.

Sequencing input: thymocytes. These receptors were obtained from a girl under three years old with a congenital heart defect. Both conserved end residues are part of each CDR3. A D gene is named only where the DNA matches it firmly. Not all rows give a size; the values are once, few, many and, for expanded clones, a class.

clone size	V gene	D gene	CDR3 length	J gene	CDR3 DNA	CDR3 protein
.	TRBV5-1	TRBD1	15	TRBJ1-1	TGCGCCAGCACCACGCGGACAGGGCGTATGAATGAAGCTTTCTTT	CASTTRTGRMNEAFF
.	TRBV19	TRBD1	16	TRBJ2-3	TGTGCCAGTAGTCATCGCACGGGACAGGGGACAGATACGCAGTATTTT	CASSHRTGQGTDTQYF
.	TRBV10-3	TRBD2	15	TRBJ2-1	TGTGCCATCAGCGCTCCGGGACTAGGACGCAATGAGCAGTTCTTC	CAISAPGLGRNEQFF
.	TRBV25-1	.	15	TRBJ1-1	TGTGCCAGCAAGCCTAAGGACACCTGGAACACTGAAGCTTTCTTT	CASKPKDTWNTEAFF
few	TRBV29-1	TRBD2	19	TRBJ2-1	TGCAGCGTTGAGGGGACTAGCGGGGGCTTGAAAACATCCTACAATGAGCAGTTCTTC	CSVEGTSGGLKTSYNEQFF
.	TRBV27	.	15	TRBJ1-4	TGTGCCAGCAGTTTTACAGGGAGTCGTGTTGAAAAACTGTTTTTT	CASSFTGSRVEKLFF
.	TRBV5-1	TRBD2	14	TRBJ2-3	TGCGCCAGCGTATTGGGACTAGCTACAGATACGCAGTATTTT	CASVLGLATDTQYF
.	TRBV9	TRBD1	17	TRBJ2-3	TGTGCCAGCAGCCCAGAGGGGGCAGGGGGACGCACAGATACGCAGTATTTT	CASSPEGAGGRTDTQYF
.	TRBV5-4	TRBD1	15	TRBJ1-2	TGTGCCAGCAGCTCGTCGGGACAGGGTCCCTATGGCTACACCTTC	CASSSSGQGPYGYTF
few	TRBV7-9	TRBD1	16	TRBJ1-5	TGTGCCAGCAGCCCCGGACGACAGGGTAACAATCAGCCCCAGCATTTT	CASSPGRQGNNQPQHF
.	TRBV15	.	17	TRBJ1-4	TGTGCCACCAGCAGAGGGCAGAGGGCCCCAACTAATGAAAAACTGTTTTTT	CATSRGQRAPTNEKLFF
.	TRBV18	.	17	TRBJ1-5	TGTGCCAGCTCACCTTTCCCTATTGACAGCACACATCAGCCCCAGCATTTT	CASSPFPIDSTHQPQHF
few	TRBV5-1	TRBD2	18	TRBJ2-7	TGCGCCAGCAGCTTGAAAGCGGGGGGCCCCCCCCCTGCCTACGAGCAGTACTTC	CASSLKAGGPPPAYEQYF
.	TRBV15	TRBD1	17	TRBJ1-2	TGTGCCACCAGCAGAGATCCCGAACAGGGGAACAACTATGGCTACACCTTC	CATSRDPEQGNNYGYTF
once	TRBV7-4	.	13	TRBJ1-2	TGTGCCAGCAGCCTTACACCCCTCTATGGCTACACCTTC	CASSLTPLYGYTF
.	TRBV25-1	TRBD1	14	TRBJ1-2	TGTGCCAGCAGGGGCCCCGAGGGGGCGGCTGGCTACACCTTC	CASRGPEGAAGYTF
.	TRBV9	TRBD1	15	TRBJ1-4	TGTGCCAGCAGCGTCGGGACAGGAGAGTACGAAAAACTGTTTTTT	CASSVGTGEYEKLFF
.	TRBV6-1	.	14	TRBJ2-3	TGTGCCAGCAGCTCGGACTCCTACACAGATACGCAGTATTTT	CASSSDSYTDTQYF
.	TRBV10-3	TRBD1	12	TRBJ1-2	TGTGCCATCAGGACAGGGGGCTATGGCTACACCTTC	CAIRTGGYGYTF
.	TRBV4-1	TRBD2	21	TRBJ2-1	TGCGCCAGCAGCCAAGTGCGGGGGACTAGCGGGGGTTCAAGCTCCTACAATGAGCAGTTCTTC	CASSQVRGTSGGSSSYNEQFF
.	TRBV11-2	TRBD1	14	TRBJ2-7	TGTGCCAGCAGCTTATCCGGGACAGGCTACGAGCAGTACTTC	CASSLSGTGYEQYF
.	TRBV30	.	17	TRBJ1-4	TGTGCCTGGAGGGGGGGGGTGGCCTCGCATCCAAATGAAAAACTGTTTTTT	CAWRGGVASHPNEKLFF
.	TRBV7-9	.	12	TRBJ2-1	TGTGCCAGCAGCTTCCGGGGTGATGAGCAGTTCTTC	CASSFRGDEQFF
.	TRBV15	TRBD1	17	TRBJ1-1	TGTGCCACCAGCAGAGATCAGGGCGACAGGGGGACTACTGAAGCTTTCTTT	CATSRDQGDRGTTEAFF
.	TRBV14	TRBD1	17	TRBJ1-1	TGTGCCAGCAGCCAAGATGATCGGACAGGGGTAGACACTGAAGCTTTCTTT	CASSQDDRTGVDTEAFF
.	TRBV4-1	.	14	TRBJ2-2	TGCGCCAGCAGCGGCAGGCGGAACACCGGGGAGCTGTTTTTT	CASSGRRNTGELFF